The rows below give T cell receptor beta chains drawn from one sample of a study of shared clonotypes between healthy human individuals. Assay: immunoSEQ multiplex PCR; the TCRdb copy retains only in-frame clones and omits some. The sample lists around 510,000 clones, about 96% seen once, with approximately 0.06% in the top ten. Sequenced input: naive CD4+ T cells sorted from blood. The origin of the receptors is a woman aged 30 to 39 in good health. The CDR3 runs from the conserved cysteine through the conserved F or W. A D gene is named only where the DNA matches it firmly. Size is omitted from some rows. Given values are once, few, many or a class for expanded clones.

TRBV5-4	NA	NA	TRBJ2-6	CASSFPTGYMANVLTF
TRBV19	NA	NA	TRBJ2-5	CASSRTDIGTQYF
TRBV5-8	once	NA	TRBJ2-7	CASRPQGKPYEQYF
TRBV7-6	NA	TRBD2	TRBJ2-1	CASSFGRLLAGEGSSYNEQFF
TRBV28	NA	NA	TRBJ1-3	CASRQGPGNTIYF
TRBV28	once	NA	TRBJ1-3	CASALVGGNTIYF
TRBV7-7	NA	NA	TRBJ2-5	CASSPLPGSGWQYF
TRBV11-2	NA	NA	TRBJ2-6	CASSLEVRANVLTF
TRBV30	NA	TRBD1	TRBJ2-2	CAWSPQGAGELFF
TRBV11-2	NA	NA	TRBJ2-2	CASSLMRDTGELFF
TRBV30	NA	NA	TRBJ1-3	CAWSLGGAPSGNTIYF
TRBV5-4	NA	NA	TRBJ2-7	CASSLGTGHSYEQYF
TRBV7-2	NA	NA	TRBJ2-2	CASSHTWPNTGELFF
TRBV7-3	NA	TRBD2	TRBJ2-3	CASSPLREGRGTRTDTQYF
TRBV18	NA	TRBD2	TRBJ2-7	CASSPSSGRAYEQYF
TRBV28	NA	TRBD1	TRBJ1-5	CASSSGGFGNQPQHF
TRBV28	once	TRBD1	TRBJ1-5	CASSLSGGGQPQHF
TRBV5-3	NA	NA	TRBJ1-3	CARRSKREPGNTIYF
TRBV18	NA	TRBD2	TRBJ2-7	CASSWTSGSYEQYF
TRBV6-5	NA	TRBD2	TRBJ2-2	CASSYEGTSGTGELFF
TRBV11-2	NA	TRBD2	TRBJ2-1	CASSFVGRAGRAHNEQFF
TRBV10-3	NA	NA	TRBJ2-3	CAINQGVADTQYF